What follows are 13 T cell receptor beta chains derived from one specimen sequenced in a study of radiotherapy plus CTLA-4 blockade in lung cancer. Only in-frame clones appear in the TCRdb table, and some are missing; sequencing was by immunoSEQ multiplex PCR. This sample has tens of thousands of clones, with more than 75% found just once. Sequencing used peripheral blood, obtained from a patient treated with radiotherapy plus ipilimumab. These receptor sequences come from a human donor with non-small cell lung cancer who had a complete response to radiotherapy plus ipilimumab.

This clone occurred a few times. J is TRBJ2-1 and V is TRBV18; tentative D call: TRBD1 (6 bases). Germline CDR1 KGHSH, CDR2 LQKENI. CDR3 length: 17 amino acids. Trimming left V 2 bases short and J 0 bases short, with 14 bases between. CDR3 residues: CASSPFYRVSSYNEQFF. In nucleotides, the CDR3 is TGTGCCAGCTCACCATTTTACAGGGTGAGCTCCTACAATGAGCAGTTCTTC.

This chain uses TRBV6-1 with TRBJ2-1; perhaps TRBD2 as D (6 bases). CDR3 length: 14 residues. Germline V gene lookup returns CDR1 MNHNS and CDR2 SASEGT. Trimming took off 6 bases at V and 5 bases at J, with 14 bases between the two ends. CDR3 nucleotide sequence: TGTGCCAGCAGCCCGAGGAGGGCGCACAATGAGCAGTTCTTC. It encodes CASSPRRAHNEQFF.

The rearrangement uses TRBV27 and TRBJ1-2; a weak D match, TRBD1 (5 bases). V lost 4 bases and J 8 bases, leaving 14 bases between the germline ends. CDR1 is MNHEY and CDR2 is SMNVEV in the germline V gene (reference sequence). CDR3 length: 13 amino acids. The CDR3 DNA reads TGTGCCAGCAGTTCTAGAAGGACAAGCGGCTACACCTTC. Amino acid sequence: CASSSRRTSGYTF.

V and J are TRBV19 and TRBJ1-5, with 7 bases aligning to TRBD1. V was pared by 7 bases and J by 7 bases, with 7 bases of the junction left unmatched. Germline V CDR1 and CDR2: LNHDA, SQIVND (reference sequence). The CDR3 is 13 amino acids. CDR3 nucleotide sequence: TGTGCCAGTAACAGGGGCTGGCGGCAGCCCCAGCATTTT. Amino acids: CASNRGWRQPQHF. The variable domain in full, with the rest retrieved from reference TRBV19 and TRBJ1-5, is DGGITQSPKYLFRKEGQNVTLSCEQNLNHDAMYWYRQDPGQGLRLIYYSQIVNDFQKGDIAEGYSVSREKKESFPLTVTSAQKNPTAFYLCASNRGWRQPQHFGDGTRLSIL.

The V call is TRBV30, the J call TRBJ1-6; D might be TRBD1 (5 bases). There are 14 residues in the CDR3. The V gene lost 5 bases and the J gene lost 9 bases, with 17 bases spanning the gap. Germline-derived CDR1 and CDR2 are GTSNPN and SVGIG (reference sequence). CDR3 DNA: TGTGCCTGGGGCAGGTCGGGGGAGAGTTCACCCCTCCACTTT. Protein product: CAWGRSGESSPLHF.

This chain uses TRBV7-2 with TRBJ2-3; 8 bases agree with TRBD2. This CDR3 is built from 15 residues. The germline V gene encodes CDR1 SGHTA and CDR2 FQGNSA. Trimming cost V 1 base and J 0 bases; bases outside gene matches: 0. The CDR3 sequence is CASSLGLASTDTQYF. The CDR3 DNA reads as TGTGCCAGCAGCTTAGGACTAGCGAGCACAGATACGCAGTATTTT.

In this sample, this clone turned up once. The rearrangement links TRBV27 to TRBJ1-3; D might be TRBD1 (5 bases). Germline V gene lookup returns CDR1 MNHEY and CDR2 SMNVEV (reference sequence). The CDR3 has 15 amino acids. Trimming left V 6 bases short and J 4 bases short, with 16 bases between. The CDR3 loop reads CASRPTPGLGNTIYF. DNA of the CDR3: TGTGCCAGCAGGCCTACCCCAGGGTTAGGAAACACCATATATTTT.

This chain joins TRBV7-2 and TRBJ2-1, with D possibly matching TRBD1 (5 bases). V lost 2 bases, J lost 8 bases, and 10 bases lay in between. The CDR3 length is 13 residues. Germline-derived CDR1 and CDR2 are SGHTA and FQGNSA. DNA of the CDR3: TGTGCCAGCAGCTTAATAGGCAGGGATGAGCAGTTCTTC. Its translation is CASSLIGRDEQFF.

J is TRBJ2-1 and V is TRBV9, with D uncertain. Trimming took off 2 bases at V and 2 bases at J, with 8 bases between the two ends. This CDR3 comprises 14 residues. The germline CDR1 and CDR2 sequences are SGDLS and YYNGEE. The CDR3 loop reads CASSVGGTYNEQFF. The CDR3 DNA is TGTGCCAGCAGCGTTGGCGGAACCTACAATGAGCAGTTCTTC.

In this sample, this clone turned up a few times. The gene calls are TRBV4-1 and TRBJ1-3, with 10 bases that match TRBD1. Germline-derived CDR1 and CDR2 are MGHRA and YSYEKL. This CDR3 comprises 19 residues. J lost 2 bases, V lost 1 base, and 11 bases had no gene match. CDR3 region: CASSQAEAGTGVPGNTIYF. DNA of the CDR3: TGCGCCAGCAGCCAAGCCGAGGCCGGGACAGGGGTCCCTGGAAACACCATATATTTT.

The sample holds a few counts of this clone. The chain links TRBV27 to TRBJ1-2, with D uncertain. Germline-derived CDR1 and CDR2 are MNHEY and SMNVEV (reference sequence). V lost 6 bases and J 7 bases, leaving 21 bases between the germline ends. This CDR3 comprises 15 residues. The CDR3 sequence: CASSQGGLLLSGYTF. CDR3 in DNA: TGTGCCAGCAGCCAAGGAGGACTCCTCCTTTCTGGCTACACCTTC.

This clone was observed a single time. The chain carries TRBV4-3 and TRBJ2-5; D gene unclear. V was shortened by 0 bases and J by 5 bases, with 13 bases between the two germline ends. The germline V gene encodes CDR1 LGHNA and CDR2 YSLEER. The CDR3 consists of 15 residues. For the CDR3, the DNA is TGCGCCAGCAGCCAAGATAGGCGGCGTCTTGAGACCCAGTACTTC. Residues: CASSQDRRRLETQYF.

CDR3 region: CASSPVGADEKLFF. CDR3 in DNA: TGTGCCAGCAGTCCGGTGGGGGCGGATGAAAAACTGTTTTTT. V usage is TRBV6-6 and J usage is TRBJ1-4; D is perhaps TRBD1 (6 bases). The V end lost 5 bases, the J end lost 6 bases, and 13 bases lay between the germline ends. CDR1 and CDR2 (germline): MNHNY, SVGAGI (reference sequence). The CDR3 runs to 14 residues.